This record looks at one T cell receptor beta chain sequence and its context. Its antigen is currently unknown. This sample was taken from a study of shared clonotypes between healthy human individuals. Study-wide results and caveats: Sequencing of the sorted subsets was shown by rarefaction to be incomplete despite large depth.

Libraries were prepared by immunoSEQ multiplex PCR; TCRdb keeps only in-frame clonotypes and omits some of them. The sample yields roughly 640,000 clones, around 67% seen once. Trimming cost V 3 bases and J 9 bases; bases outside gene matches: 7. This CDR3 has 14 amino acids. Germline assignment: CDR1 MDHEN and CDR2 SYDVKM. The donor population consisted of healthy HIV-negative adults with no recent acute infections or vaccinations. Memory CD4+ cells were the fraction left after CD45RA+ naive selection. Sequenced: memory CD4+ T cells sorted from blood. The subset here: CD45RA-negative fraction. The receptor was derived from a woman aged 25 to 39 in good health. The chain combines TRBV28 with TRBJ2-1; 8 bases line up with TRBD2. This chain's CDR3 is CASSFQAGVVEQFF. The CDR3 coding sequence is TGTGCCAGCAGTTTCCAAGCGGGAGTGGTTGAGCAGTTCTTC.